The 32 T cell receptor beta chains given below trace back to one sample, sequenced in a study of blood T cell repertoires in COVID-19. Only in-frame clones appear in the TCRdb table, and some are missing; sequencing was by immunoSEQ multiplex PCR. The sample includes 100,000 to 130,000 clones, over 80% of them seen just once. The sequenced sample was peripheral blood. The receptor source for this set is a woman aged 70-85 years with acute or convalescent COVID-19.

The chain employs TRBV23-1 and TRBJ2-7; possibly TRBD2 for D (7 bases). TRBV23-1 is annotated as an ORF whose role is uncertain. V lost 0 bases and J lost 4, with 25 bases in between. The CDR3 has 19 residues. CDR3: CASSQSPVNREGGRYEQYV. In DNA form, the CDR3 reads TGCGCCAGCAGTCAATCACCCGTCAATCGTGAGGGGGGGAGGTACGAGCAGTACGTC.

The chain recombines TRBV28 with TRBJ1-2; 9 positions agree with TRBD1. CDR1 is MDHEN, CDR2 SYDVKM, per germline. The ends lost 5 bases at V and 5 bases at J; junction bases unmatched: 9. This CDR3 spans 15 amino acids. In DNA form, the CDR3 reads TGTGCCAGCAGTCCCCCGGGACAGGGTCGGTATGGCTACACCTTC. Residues: CASSPPGQGRYGYTF.

V is TRBV19 and J is TRBJ1-5; perhaps TRBD1 as D (5 bases). The CDR3 extends over 15 amino acids. Germline CDR1 is LNHDA and CDR2 is SQIVND (reference sequence). With 4 bases removed from V and 2 bases from J, the gap between germline ends came to 12 bases. The CDR3 reads CASSTAQQGNQPQHF. CDR3 in DNA: TGTGCCAGTAGTACCGCTCAACAGGGCAATCAGCCCCAGCATTTT.

V is TRBV19 and J is TRBJ2-7; 7 bases map to TRBD2. There are 17 residues in the CDR3. V was clipped by 6 bases and J by 0 bases; unmatched bases: 14. Germline CDR1 is LNHDA and CDR2 is SQIVND (reference sequence). CDR3 DNA: TGTGCCAGTAGCCACACAATCCGCGGGAGCTCCTCCTACGAGCAGTACTTC. Protein product: CASSHTIRGSSSYEQYF.

This clone has only one observation. The CDR3 bases are TGTGCCAGCAGCGCTCAGACAGGGGGAATCGAGCAGTACGTC. It specifies CASSAQTGGIEQYV. The chain employs TRBV9 and TRBJ2-7; 9 positions agree with TRBD1. CDR1 is SGDLS and CDR2 is YYNGEE in the germline V gene. With V trimmed by 3 bases and J by 6 bases, 7 bases remained unmatched. The CDR3 spans 14 residues.

The V call is TRBV28, the J call TRBJ2-2, with TRBD2 matching over 8 bases. The V and J ends lost 6 bases and 5 bases, in that order; junction bases with no gene match: 8. Germline loops: CDR1 MDHEN, CDR2 SYDVKM. This CDR3 has 15 amino acids. CDR3 sequence (DNA): TGTGCCAGCAGACCCAGCGGGGGACCAACCGGGGAGCTGTTTTTT. It yields the protein CASRPSGGPTGELFF.

The gene calls are TRBV7-3 and TRBJ2-1; 7 bases fit TRBD2. The germline gives CDR1 SGHTA, CDR2 FQGTGA. J lost 6 bases, V lost 7 bases, and 15 bases had no gene match. CDR3 size: 16 residues. The CDR3 coding sequence is TGTGCCAGCATCAGACACGGGAGGCCCGAGGGCAATGAGCAGTTCTTC. Translation: CASIRHGRPEGNEQFF.

The rearrangement links TRBV10-3 to TRBJ1-2; 7 positions match TRBD1. After removal of 8 bases from V and 4 bases from J, the junction contained 1 base not matched to a gene. This CDR3 spans 11 amino acids. Germline loops: CDR1 ENHRY, CDR2 SYGVKD. CDR3 DNA sequence: TGTGCCATCGGGGACAGCTATGGCTACACCTTC. It specifies CAIGDSYGYTF.

The chain joins TRBV28 to TRBJ2-7; 14 bases map to TRBD2. V lost 4 bases to trimming and J lost 4 bases; unmatched junction nucleotides: 9. Germline assignment: CDR1 MDHEN and CDR2 SYDVKM. The CDR3 runs to 17 residues. Here the CDR3 reads CASSSMGTSGRGYEQYF. The CDR3 region has the DNA TGTGCCAGCAGTTCGATGGGGACTAGCGGGAGAGGGTACGAGCAGTACTTC.

The rearrangement uses TRBV4-1 and TRBJ1-4; no firm D call. Germline CDR1 is MGHRA and CDR2 is YSYEKL. This CDR3 contains 15 residues. The V gene lost 4 bases and the J gene lost 6 bases, with 15 bases spanning the gap. The CDR3 DNA follows: TGCGCCAGCAGCCCAATCTTGGCGGGAGATGAAAAACTGTTTTTT. Its translation is CASSPILAGDEKLFF.

The V gene is TRBV28, the J gene TRBJ1-5, with a weak D call TRBD1 (5 bases). Trimming pared 5 bases from V and 2 bases from J, leaving 25 bases between. CDR1 is MDHEN and CDR2 is SYDVKM in the germline V gene. CDR3 length: 19 amino acids. The CDR3 protein is CASSRNPPAGPWGNQPQHF. CDR3 DNA: TGTGCCAGCAGTCGCAATCCCCCCGCAGGGCCTTGGGGCAATCAGCCCCAGCATTTT.

V usage is TRBV9 and J usage is TRBJ2-2, with TRBD1 identical over 7 bases. The CDR3 loop spans 16 amino acids. With 1 base clipped from V and 3 bases from J, the junction kept 6 bases outside the gene matches. Germline V gene lookup returns CDR1 SGDLS and CDR2 YYNGEE. The CDR3 spells CASSVRGRGYTGELFF. CDR3 sequence (DNA): TGTGCCAGCAGCGTAAGGGGCAGGGGGTACACCGGGGAGCTGTTTTTT. Together with reference TRBV9 and TRBJ2-2, the CDR3 gives the full variable domain: DSGVTQTPKHLITATGQRVTLRCSPRSGDLSVYWYQQSLDQGLQFLIQYYNGEERAKGNILERFSAQQFPDLHSELNLSSLELGDSALYFCASSVRGRGYTGELFFGEGSRLTVL.

This clone has just a few counts. This chain connects TRBV2 to TRBJ1-5; D possibly corresponds to TRBD1 (5 bases). The CDR3 length is 13 residues. Trimming took 6 bases from V and 2 from J, leaving 8 bases between them. Germline loops: CDR1 SNHLY, CDR2 FYNNEI. CDR3 sequence: CASRLQGNQPQHF. The DNA of the CDR3 is TGTGCCAGCAGATTACAGGGCAATCAGCCCCAGCATTTT.

This chain uses TRBV7-2 with TRBJ2-1; TRBD1 agrees at 8 bases. With V trimmed by 1 base and J by 1 base, 0 bases remained unmatched. CDR1 is SGHTA, CDR2 FQGNSA, per germline. CDR3 size: 15 residues. In DNA form, the CDR3 reads TGTGCCAGCAGCTTAGACAGGGGGTCCTACAATGAGCAGTTCTTC. This encodes CASSLDRGSYNEQFF.

The rearrangement links TRBV6-5 to TRBJ1-4; 7 bases are shared with TRBD1. The CDR3 loop spans 15 amino acids. With V trimmed by 5 bases and J by 0 bases, 3 bases remained unmatched. The germline V gene has CDR1 MNHEY and CDR2 SVGAGI. This CDR3 reads CASSRDSATNEKLFF. The CDR3 DNA follows: TGTGCCAGCAGTCGGGACAGTGCAACTAATGAAAAACTGTTTTTT.

The chain combines TRBV11-2 with TRBJ1-1, with no clear D. CDR1 and CDR2 (germline): SGHAT, FQNNGV. This CDR3 has 13 amino acids. V was clipped by 3 bases and J by 7 bases, with 12 bases between them. CDR3 region: CASSFGRRYEAFF. The CDR3 DNA sequence: TGTGCCAGCAGCTTCGGCAGGCGTTATGAAGCTTTCTTT. The full variable domain, rest sourced from reference TRBV11-2 and TRBJ1-1, is EAGVAQSPRYKIIEKRQSVAFWCNPISGHATLYWYQQILGQGPKLLIQFQNNGVVDDSQLPKDRFSAERLKGVDSTLKIQPAKLEDSAVYLCASSFGRRYEAFFGQGTRLTVV.

The chain is built from TRBV3-1 (or the pseudogene TRBV3-2) and TRBJ1-2, with 8 bases that match TRBD1. Trimming removed 7 bases from V and 8 bases from J; junction bases left unmatched: 12. In germline, CDR1 is LGHDT, CDR2 YNNKEL (reference sequence). The CDR3 covers 14 residues. The CDR3, as DNA: TGTGCCAGCAATTCCAAACAGACAGGGGAAGGCTACACCTTC. Protein: CASNSKQTGEGYTF.

The gene calls are TRBV2 and TRBJ1-6; 9 bases fit TRBD1. The V gene's germline CDR1 is SNHLY and CDR2 FYNNEI. This CDR3 is built from 16 residues. V trimming: 6 bases; J trimming: 9 bases; junction bases outside the gene matches: 12. CDR3 amino acids: CASSPTSGQGFSPLHF. As DNA, the CDR3 is TGTGCCAGCAGCCCGACTTCGGGACAGGGATTTTCACCCCTCCACTTT. The whole variable domain, remainder taken from reference TRBV2 and TRBJ1-6, is EPEVTQTPSHQVTQMGQEVILRCVPISNHLYFYWYRQILGQKVEFLVSFYNNEISEKSEIFDDQFSVERPDGSNFTLKIRSTKLEDSAMYFCASSPTSGQGFSPLHFGNGTRLTVT.

On this clone itself: This sample includes further DNA sequences coding for the same CDR3. The chain has TRBV28 and TRBJ2-3, with TRBD2 matching 7 bases. The CDR3 is made up of 12 amino acids. V trimming: 8 bases; J trimming: 6 bases; junction bases outside the gene matches: 5. Germline V gives CDR1 MDHEN, CDR2 SYDVKM. CDR3 loop: CASGAGVDTQYF. CDR3 coding DNA: TGTGCCAGCGGGGCGGGAGTGGATACGCAGTATTTT.

CDR3 residues: CASSQDESITNTEAFF. In DNA, the CDR3 is TGCGCCAGCAGCCAAGATGAAAGCATAACGAACACTGAAGCTTTCTTT. The chain has TRBV4-1 and TRBJ1-1; D unresolved. V shed 0 bases and J shed 1 base, with 12 bases lying between them. The germline gives CDR1 MGHRA, CDR2 YSYEKL. CDR3 size: 16 residues.

V usage is TRBV15 and J usage is TRBJ2-7, with a possible D match to TRBD1 (6 bases). CDR1 and CDR2 from the germline V gene are LNHNV and YYDKDF (reference sequence). V dropped 2 bases and J dropped 1 base, with 9 bases sitting between them. The length of the CDR3 is 14 residues. The CDR3 is CATSRSTGSYEQYV. The CDR3 region has the DNA TGTGCCACCAGCAGATCGACAGGTTCCTACGAGCAGTACGTC.

This clone has just one count. The V call is TRBV15, the J call TRBJ1-6, with a weak D call TRBD1 (5 bases). The germline V and J ends were trimmed by 0 bases and 1 base, with 10 bases remaining between them. This CDR3 is 17 amino acids long. Germline CDR1 and CDR2: LNHNV and YYDKDF (reference sequence). The CDR3 is CATSRDMGGSYNSPLHF. In DNA, the CDR3 is TGTGCCACCAGCAGAGATATGGGGGGGTCCTATAATTCACCCCTCCACTTT.

This clone was counted a few times. The V call is TRBV5-4, the J call TRBJ2-2, with TRBD2 matching over 7 bases. The V segment lost 4 bases and the J segment 3 bases; nucleotides outside the gene matches: 3. Germline CDR1 is SGHNT and CDR2 is YYREEE (reference sequence). The CDR3 runs 14 residues. The CDR3 loop reads CASSTRGDTGELFF. CDR3 bases: TGTGCCAGCAGCACCCGGGGGGACACCGGGGAGCTGTTTTTT.

The CDR3 here is CASSLSVASGINEQFF. CDR3 nucleotide sequence: TGTGCCAGCAGTTTATCAGTGGCTAGCGGGATTAATGAGCAGTTCTTC. This chain joins TRBV28 and TRBJ2-1, with 9 bases lining up with TRBD2. Germline lookup yields CDR1 MDHEN and CDR2 SYDVKM. Trimming took 1 base from V and 7 from J; bases not matched to a gene: 8. This CDR3 has 16 amino acids.

This chain joins TRBV28 and TRBJ2-7, with D perhaps matching TRBD2 (6 bases). Germline values: CDR1 MDHEN, CDR2 SYDVKM. The CDR3 runs 17 residues. The ends were cut back, 2 bases at V and 2 bases at J, with 19 bases in the middle. The CDR3 nucleotides read TGTGCCAGCAGTTTAAGCATTGGCGGGACCACCACCTACGAGCAGTACTTC. It encodes CASSLSIGGTTTYEQYF.

This rearrangement joins TRBV5-1 to TRBJ2-7, with 9 bases that match TRBD1. Germline V gene data show CDR1 as SGHRS and CDR2 as YFSETQ. This CDR3 region has 16 residues. After removal of 4 bases from V and 0 bases from J, the junction contained 8 bases not matched to a gene. CDR3 sequence: CASSQWTGESSYEQYF. As DNA, the CDR3 is TGCGCCAGCAGCCAATGGACAGGGGAGAGCTCCTACGAGCAGTACTTC.

The chain combines TRBV5-1 with TRBJ1-5; D not resolved. The ends were cut back, 0 bases at V and 1 base at J, with 8 bases in the middle. This CDR3 region has 15 residues. Germline CDR1 and CDR2: SGHRS and YFSETQ. The CDR3 DNA follows: TGCGCCAGCAGCTTGGGCGAGGCGAGCAATCAGCCCCAGCATTTT. It codes for CASSLGEASNQPQHF.

The chain uses TRBV11-1 and TRBJ2-5; possibly TRBD2 for D (7 bases). CDR1 is SGHAT, CDR2 FQDESV, per germline (reference sequence). The CDR3 covers 14 residues. V dropped 5 bases and J dropped 5 bases, with 15 bases sitting between them. CDR3 in DNA: TGTGCCAGCAGCAGTTCCCGGGGGGCGGAGACCCAGTACTTC. As protein: CASSSSRGAETQYF.

V and J are TRBV7-9 and TRBJ1-1; 9 bases match TRBD1. Germline assignment: CDR1 SEHNR and CDR2 FQNEAQ (reference sequence). V lost 9 bases and J lost 11; bases outside the gene matches: 1. The CDR3 has 9 amino acids. CDR3 in amino acids: CARDRGAFF. In nucleotides, the CDR3 is TGTGCCAGAGACAGGGGGGCTTTCTTT.

The chain couples TRBV7-9 to TRBJ1-4; 8 bases align to TRBD1. V gave up 8 bases and J gave up 7 bases; unmatched junction bases: 9. This CDR3 is 14 amino acids long. Germline CDR1 is SEHNR and CDR2 is FQNEAQ (reference sequence). The CDR3 bases are TGTGCCAGCTCCCAGGGGGCGCGAGGTGAAAAACTGTTTTTT. Amino acid sequence: CASSQGARGEKLFF.

The CDR3 DNA is TGTGCCAGCAGCCAAGACCGGGACAGGGAGGCGAACACTGAAGCTTTCTTT. It specifies CASSQDRDREANTEAFF. The rearrangement joins TRBV3-1 (or the pseudogene TRBV3-2) to TRBJ1-1, with 9 positions matching TRBD1. With 0 bases clipped from V and 1 base from J, the junction kept 6 bases outside the gene matches. The V gene's germline CDR1 is LGHDT and CDR2 YNNKEL (reference sequence). The CDR3 length is 17 residues.

The V gene is TRBV10-3, the J gene TRBJ2-3, with 7 bases that match TRBD2. Germline V gene sequence: CDR1 ENHRY, CDR2 SYGVKD. The CDR3 is 14 amino acids. V shed 8 bases, J shed 0 bases, and the junction held 5 bases outside the gene matches. The CDR3 DNA follows: TGTGCCATCGGGAGGGGAGGGAGCACAGATACGCAGTATTTT. Protein sequence: CAIGRGGSTDTQYF.